The clone carrying this T cell receptor beta chain was recorded many times. The antigen remains undetermined. This sample was taken from a study of response to subunit inactivated influenza vaccine. Whole-study findings and limits: Each seasonal influenza vaccination, the authors suggested, recruits few new T cells.

This CDR3 is 18 amino acids long. Germline V gene lookup returns CDR1 SGHKS and CDR2 YYEKEE (reference sequence). J gave up 4 bases and V 4 bases, and 14 bases lay outside the gene matches. TCRdb itself ran the RT-PCR reads through MiXCR, one entry per CDR3 protein. The top ten clones hold about 7.6% of a sample with roughly 630,000 distinct CDR3 sequences, 12% to 15% of them seen once. The sample consisted of PBMCs from blood, taken 14 days before vaccination. The source is a man in his forties or fifties who received an inactivated influenza vaccine. The chain carries TRBV5-5 and TRBJ1-3; 10 positions agree with TRBD1. The DNA of the CDR3 is TGTGCCAGCAGCAGAGCACCGGGACAGGGGCCGATCGGAAACACCATATATTTT. Translating it yields CASSRAPGQGPIGNTIYF.